What follows describes a single TCR beta chain. This clone has only one observation. Its antigen is still unknown. No base qualities exist here, and no much larger clone lies one base off it. TCRbeta CDR3 regions were amplified from genomic DNA by means of the immunoSEQ Assay, a bias-controlled multiplex PCR. Turning to the authors' computational methods: The number of nucleated cells in each sample was estimated by amplification of reference gene primers within the assay. To quantify the absolute abundance of each unique TCRbeta CDR3 rearrangement, sequence reads were collapsed and filtered. Productive Simpson clonality was computed per sample as the square root of Simpson's diversity index over productive rearrangements. TCRdb's version of the immuneACCESS table is confined to in-frame rearrangements and falls short of the full clone set. An unresolved V gene accounts for under half of the shortfall where checked; the remainder is of unknown origin. V, J and clone size are those of that table, while D and trimming were read from the DNA. Recorded for this sample are about 370,000 clones; roughly 89% of them occurred a single time. Of the sample, around 7% falls within the top ten clones.

The collaborating institutions used their own protocols to collect whole blood in K2EDTA tubes. For TCRbeta analysis, collaborators shipped samples as frozen whole blood, isolated PBMCs, or DNA extracted from either of those sample types. These data belong to a study of blood T cell repertoires in COVID-19 (dated by TCRdb to the early 2020s). Regarding the research as a whole: The collaborator samples originated in the United States, Italy and Spain and spanned the acute and convalescent phases of COVID-19. The prospective study material was composed of cDNA or gDNA derived from T cells, B-cell-depleted T cells, or PBMCs. Deeply sampled blood TCRbeta repertoires from subjects exposed to, actively infected with, or recovered from COVID-19 were included in the dataset. A freely available public database, intended as a resource for researchers studying the immune response to SARS-CoV-2, is where the repertoires were released. The samples were drawn from two sources: the first 160 participants of the ongoing ImmuneRACE study, and approximately 1,300 subjects contributed by 6 global collaborators. The sample metadata nearly always contained a de-identified subject ID, COVID-19 status, age in years and sex. HLA class I and class II types, where available, came from metadata supplied by the sample provider rather than from assay-based typing. Results the study describes overall, beyond this receptor: Clinical and demographic metadata were provided uncurated, with the amount varying by source and participant.

V lost 1 base and J lost 0 bases, and the count of bases not matched to a germline gene is 3. As encoded in the germline V gene, CDR1 is SNHLY while CDR2 is FYNNEI. The CDR3 contains 16 residues, cysteine and phenylalanine counted. Only the CDR3 DNA is retained, 48 bases long and in frame from the first base. Sequenced sample: peripheral blood. The sequence was obtained from a young man with active or convalescent COVID-19. The chain links TRBV2 with TRBJ2-1, with TRBD2 matching 7 junction bases. CDR3 loop: CASSEGEGSSYNEQFF. The nucleotides read TGTGCCAGCAGTGAAGGGGAGGGGAGCTCCTACAATGAGCAGTTCTTC.